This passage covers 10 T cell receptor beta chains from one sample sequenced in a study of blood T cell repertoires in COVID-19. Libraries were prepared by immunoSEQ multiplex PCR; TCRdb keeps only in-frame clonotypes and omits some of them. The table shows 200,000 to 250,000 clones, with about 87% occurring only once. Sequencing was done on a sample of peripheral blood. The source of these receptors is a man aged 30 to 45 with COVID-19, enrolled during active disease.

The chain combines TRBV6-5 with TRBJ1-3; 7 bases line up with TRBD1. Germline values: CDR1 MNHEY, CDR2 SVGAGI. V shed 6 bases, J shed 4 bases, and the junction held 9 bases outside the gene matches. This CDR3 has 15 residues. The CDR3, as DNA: TGTGCCAGCAGGCCGGATCCGACAGGGGGAAACACCATATATTTT. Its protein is CASRPDPTGGNTIYF.

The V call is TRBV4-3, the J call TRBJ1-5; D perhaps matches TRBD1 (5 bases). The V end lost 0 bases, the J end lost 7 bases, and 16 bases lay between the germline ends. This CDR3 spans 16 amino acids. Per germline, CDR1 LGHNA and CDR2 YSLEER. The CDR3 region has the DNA TGCGCCAGCAGCCAAGATTTGGCAGGGCGGTGGCAGCCCCAGCATTTT. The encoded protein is CASSQDLAGRWQPQHF.

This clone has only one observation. CDR3: CASSLATSGANTGELFF. The CDR3 coding sequence is TGTGCCAGCAGCTTAGCCACTAGCGGGGCGAACACCGGGGAGCTGTTTTTT. The chain recombines TRBV7-9 with TRBJ2-2; 10 positions agree with TRBD2. Germline CDR1 SEHNR, CDR2 FQNEAQ (reference sequence). V shed 0 bases and J 0 bases; nucleotides not matched to a gene: 1. This CDR3 has 17 residues.

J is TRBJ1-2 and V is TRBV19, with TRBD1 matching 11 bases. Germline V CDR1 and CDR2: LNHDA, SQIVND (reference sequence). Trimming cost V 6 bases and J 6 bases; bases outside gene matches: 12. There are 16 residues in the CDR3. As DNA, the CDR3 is TGTGCCAGTAGCCTTGACCTGGACAGGGGGCTCCATGGCTACACCTTC. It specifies CASSLDLDRGLHGYTF.

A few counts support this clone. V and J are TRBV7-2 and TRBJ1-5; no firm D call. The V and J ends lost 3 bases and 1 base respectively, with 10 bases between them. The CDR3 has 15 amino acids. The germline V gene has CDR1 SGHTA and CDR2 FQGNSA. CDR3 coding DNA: TGTGCCAGCAGCTTGAGAGCCCCAAGCAATCAGCCCCAGCATTTT. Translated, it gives CASSLRAPSNQPQHF.

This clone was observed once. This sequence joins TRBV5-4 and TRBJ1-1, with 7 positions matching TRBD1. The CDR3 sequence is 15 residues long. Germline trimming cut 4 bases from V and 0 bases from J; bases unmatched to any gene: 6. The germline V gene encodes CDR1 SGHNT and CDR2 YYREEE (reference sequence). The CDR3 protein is CASSHWTGLNTEAFF. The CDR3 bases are TGTGCCAGCAGCCACTGGACAGGCTTGAACACTGAAGCTTTCTTT.

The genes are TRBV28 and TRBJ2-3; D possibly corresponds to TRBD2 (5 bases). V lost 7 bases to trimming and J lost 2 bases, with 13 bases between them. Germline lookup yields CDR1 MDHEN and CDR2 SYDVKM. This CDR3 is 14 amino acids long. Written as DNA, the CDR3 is TGTGCCAGCACCTCGGACTCGTCCACAGATACGCAGTATTTT. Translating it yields CASTSDSSTDTQYF.

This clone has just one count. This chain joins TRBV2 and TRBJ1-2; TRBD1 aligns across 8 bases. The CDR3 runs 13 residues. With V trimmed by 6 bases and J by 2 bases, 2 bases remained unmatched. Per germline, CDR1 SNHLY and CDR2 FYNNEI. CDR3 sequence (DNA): TGTGCCAGCAGCGGACAGGGAAACTATGGCTACACCTTC. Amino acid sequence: CASSGQGNYGYTF.

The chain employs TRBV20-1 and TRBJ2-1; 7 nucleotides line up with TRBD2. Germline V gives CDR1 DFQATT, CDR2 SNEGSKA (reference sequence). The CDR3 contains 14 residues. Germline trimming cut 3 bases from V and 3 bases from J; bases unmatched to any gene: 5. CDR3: CSASLPSGYNEQFF. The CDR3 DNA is TGCAGTGCTAGTCTACCTAGCGGCTACAATGAGCAGTTCTTC.

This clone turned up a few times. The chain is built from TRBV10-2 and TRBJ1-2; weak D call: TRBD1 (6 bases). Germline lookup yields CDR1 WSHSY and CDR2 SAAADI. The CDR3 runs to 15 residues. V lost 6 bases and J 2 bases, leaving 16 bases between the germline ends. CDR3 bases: TGCGCCAGCAGGGGAGTAACAGGGATCAACTATGGCTACACCTTC. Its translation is CASRGVTGINYGYTF.